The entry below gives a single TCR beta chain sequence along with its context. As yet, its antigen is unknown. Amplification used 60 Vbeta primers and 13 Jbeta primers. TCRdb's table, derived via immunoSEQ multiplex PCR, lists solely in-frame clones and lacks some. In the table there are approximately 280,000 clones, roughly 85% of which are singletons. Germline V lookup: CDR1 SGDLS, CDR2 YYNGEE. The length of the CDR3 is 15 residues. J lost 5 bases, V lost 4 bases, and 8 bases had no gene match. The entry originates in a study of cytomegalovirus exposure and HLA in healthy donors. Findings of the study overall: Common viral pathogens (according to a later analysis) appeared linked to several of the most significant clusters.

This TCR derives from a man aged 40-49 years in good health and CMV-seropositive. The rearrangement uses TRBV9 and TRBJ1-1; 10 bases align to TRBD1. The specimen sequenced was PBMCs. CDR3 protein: CASSPRTGGGTEAFF. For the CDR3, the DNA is TGTGCCAGCAGCCCCCGGACAGGGGGAGGAACTGAAGCTTTCTTT.